This T cell receptor beta chain was retrieved from a study of identical twins. Study outcomes and limitations: In beta out-of-frame sequences, the excess sharing between twins was weaker. Part of the zero-insertion signal could reflect confounding by invariant MAIT and iNKT cells. While abundant cord blood beta clonotypes carried fewer insertions, memory repertoires showed no such pattern.

Germline V gene sequence: CDR1 MNHNS, CDR2 SASEGT. Trimming took 3 bases from V and 0 from J, leaving 14 bases between them. The CDR3 covers 16 residues. A remark on this clonotype: The antigen is not known.

TCRdb re-derived calls from the 5' RACE reads in MiXCR, one entry per CDR3 protein. The table shows about 1.7 million distinct CDR3 sequences, with 25% to 35% occurring only once. The sequence came from a newborn girl in good health. The V and J genes are TRBV6-1 and TRBJ2-5; D not certain. The sequenced sample consisted of cord blood. CDR3 in amino acids: CASSDRFGRYQETQYF. DNA for the CDR3: TGTGCCAGCAGTGATCGCTTCGGGCGGTACCAAGAGACCCAGTACTTC.